This record looks at one T cell receptor beta chain sequence and its context. The antigen is not known. The data are from a study of blood T cells in healthy people across ages. Study-wide results and limits: Per million T cells, TCR beta diversity dropped about linearly as age rose.

The donors, healthy Caucasians from Russia, were aged roughly 6 to 100. Together with a sample-barcoded 5' primer, a J-beta primer mix was included in a second PCR lasting about 7 to 12 cycles. Each cDNA molecule was tagged by a template-switch adaptor with 12 random nucleotides. Each CDR3 protein gets one entry after TCRdb re-called the 5' RACE reads with MiXCR. The sample holds roughly 1,300,000 distinct CDR3 sequences, approximately 59% seen once. The sequencing input was blood. This TCR derives from a man younger than 35 in good health.

CDR3 bases: TGTGCCAGCAGTTTATATTGGGGAGATACGCAGTATTTT. Protein sequence: CASSLYWGDTQYF. The rearrangement links TRBV27 to TRBJ2-3; D gene uncertain. This CDR3 is built from 13 residues. With 1 base removed from V and 5 bases from J, the gap between germline ends came to 7 bases. CDR1 is MNHEY, CDR2 SMNVEV, per germline (reference sequence).